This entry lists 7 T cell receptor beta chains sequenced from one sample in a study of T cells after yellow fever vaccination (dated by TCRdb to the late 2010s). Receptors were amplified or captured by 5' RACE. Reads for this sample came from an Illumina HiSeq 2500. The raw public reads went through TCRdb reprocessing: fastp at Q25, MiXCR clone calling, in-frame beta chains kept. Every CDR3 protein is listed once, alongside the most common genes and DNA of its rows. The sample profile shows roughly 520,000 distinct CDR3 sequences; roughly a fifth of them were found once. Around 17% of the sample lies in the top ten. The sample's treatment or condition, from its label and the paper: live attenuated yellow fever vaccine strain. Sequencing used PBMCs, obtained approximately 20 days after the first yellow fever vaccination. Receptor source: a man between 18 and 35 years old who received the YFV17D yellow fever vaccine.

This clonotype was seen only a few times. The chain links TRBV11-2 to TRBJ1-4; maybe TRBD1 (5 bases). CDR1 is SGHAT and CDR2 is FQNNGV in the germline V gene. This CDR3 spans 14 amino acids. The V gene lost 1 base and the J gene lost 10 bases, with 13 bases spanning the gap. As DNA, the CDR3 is TGTGCCAGCAGCTTAGGCGGGGGGTGGGGAAAACTGTTTTTT. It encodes CASSLGGGWGKLFF.

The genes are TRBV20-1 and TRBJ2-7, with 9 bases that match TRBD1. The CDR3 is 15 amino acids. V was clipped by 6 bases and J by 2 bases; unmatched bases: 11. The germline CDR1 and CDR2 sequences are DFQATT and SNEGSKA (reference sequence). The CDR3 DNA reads TGCAGTGCGGGGGGACAGGGCAGAGACCCCTACGAGCAGTACTTC. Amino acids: CSAGGQGRDPYEQYF.

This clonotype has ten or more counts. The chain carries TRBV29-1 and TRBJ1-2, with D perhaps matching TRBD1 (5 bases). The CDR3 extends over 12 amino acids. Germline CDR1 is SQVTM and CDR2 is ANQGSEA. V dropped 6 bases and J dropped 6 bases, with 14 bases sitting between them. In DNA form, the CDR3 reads TGCAGCGTCGAGGGGACCTTGGATGGCTACACCTTC. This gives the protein CSVEGTLDGYTF.

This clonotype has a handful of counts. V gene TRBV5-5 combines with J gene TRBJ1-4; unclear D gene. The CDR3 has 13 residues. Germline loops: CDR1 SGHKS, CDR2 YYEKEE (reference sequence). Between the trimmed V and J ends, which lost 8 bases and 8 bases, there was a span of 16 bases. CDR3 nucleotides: TGTGCCAGTTCACAGAGGTGGGCCGAAAAACTGTTTTTT. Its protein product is CASSQRWAEKLFF.

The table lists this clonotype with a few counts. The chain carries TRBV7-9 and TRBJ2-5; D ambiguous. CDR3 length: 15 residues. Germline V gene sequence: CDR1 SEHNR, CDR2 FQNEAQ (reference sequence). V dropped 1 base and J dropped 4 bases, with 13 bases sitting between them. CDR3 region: CASSLVQLKLETQYF. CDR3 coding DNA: TGTGCCAGCAGCTTAGTTCAACTGAAACTAGAGACCCAGTACTTC.

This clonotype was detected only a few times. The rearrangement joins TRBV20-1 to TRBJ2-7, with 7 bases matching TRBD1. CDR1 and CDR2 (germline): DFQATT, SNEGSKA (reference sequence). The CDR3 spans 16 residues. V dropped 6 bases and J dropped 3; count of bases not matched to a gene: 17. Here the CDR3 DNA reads TGCAGTGCGCCGGGCAAGACAGCTACAGGGGACTACGAGCAGTACTTC. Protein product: CSAPGKTATGDYEQYF.

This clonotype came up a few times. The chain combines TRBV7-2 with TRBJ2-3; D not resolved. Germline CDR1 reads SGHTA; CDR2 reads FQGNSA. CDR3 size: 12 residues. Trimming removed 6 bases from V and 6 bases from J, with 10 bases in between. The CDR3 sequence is CASRFQADTQYF. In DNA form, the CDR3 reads TGTGCCAGCAGATTCCAGGCCGATACGCAGTATTTT.